What follows are 30 T cell receptor beta chains derived from one specimen sequenced in a study of T cell clones after liver transplantation. Measured with immunoSEQ multiplex PCR; TCRdb has only the in-frame clones, and not every one. This sample has 85,000 to 130,000 clones, with about 81% found just once. Material: CD4+ T cells from blood, obtained before liver transplant. The source is a human donor who received a liver transplant.

This chain connects TRBV5-1 to TRBJ2-5; D gene uncertain. This CDR3 region has 14 residues. Germline assignment: CDR1 SGHRS and CDR2 YFSETQ. Trimming removed 0 bases at V and 1 base at J, with 7 bases between. CDR3 in DNA: TGCGCCAGCAGCTTGGTACCCCCCCAAGAGACCCAGTACTTC. It specifies CASSLVPPQETQYF.

The chain recombines TRBV7-8 with TRBJ1-5, with D possibly matching TRBD1 (6 bases). CDR1 SGHVS and CDR2 FQNEAQ come from the germline V gene. This CDR3 has 16 residues. V dropped 5 bases and J dropped 0 bases, with 14 bases sitting between them. CDR3 amino acids: CASSLQTGYSNQPQHF. CDR3 sequence (DNA): TGTGCCAGCAGCCTACAGACAGGATATAGCAATCAGCCCCAGCATTTT.

The V gene is TRBV15, the J gene TRBJ1-5; no reliable D call. V was clipped by 0 bases and J by 0 bases, with 9 bases between them. The CDR3 loop spans 16 amino acids. Per the germline V gene, CDR1 is LNHNV and CDR2 is YYDKDF (reference sequence). The CDR3 loop reads CATSRDPATSNQPQHF. The CDR3 bases are TGTGCCACCAGCAGAGATCCGGCAACTAGCAATCAGCCCCAGCATTTT.

J is TRBJ2-1 and V is TRBV11-3; 9 nucleotides align to TRBD1. J gave up 6 bases and V 3 bases, and 6 bases lay outside the gene matches. In germline, CDR1 is SGHNT, CDR2 YENEEA. The CDR3 contains 15 residues. CDR3 sequence (DNA): TGTGCCAGCAGCTTGGGACAGGGTATTGTCAATGAGCAGTTCTTC. The encoded protein is CASSLGQGIVNEQFF. The full variable domain, rest sourced from reference TRBV11-3 and TRBJ2-1, is EAGVVQSPRYKIIEKKQPVAFWCNPISGHNTLYWYLQNLGQGPELLIRYENEEAVDDSQLPKDRFSAERLKGVDSTLKIQPAELGDSAVYLCASSLGQGIVNEQFFGPGTRLTVL.

The chain joins TRBV2 to TRBJ2-6, with unresolved D. The CDR3 is 15 amino acids. CDR1 is SNHLY, CDR2 FYNNEI, per germline. Trimming removed 6 bases at V and 0 bases at J, with 9 bases between. This CDR3 is CASRLGGSGANVLTF. CDR3 DNA: TGTGCCAGCAGATTAGGCGGCTCTGGGGCCAACGTCCTGACTTTC.

The chain joins TRBV19 to TRBJ2-3; D uncertain. The CDR3 totals 15 residues. Germline CDR1 and CDR2: LNHDA and SQIVND (reference sequence). Between the trimmed V and J ends, which lost 1 base and 0 bases, there was a span of 8 bases. This chain's CDR3 is CASSIGYSSTDTQYF. Here the CDR3 DNA reads TGTGCCAGTAGTATAGGTTACAGCAGCACAGATACGCAGTATTTT.

This clone was detected only once. This chain uses TRBV27 with TRBJ2-3; D possibly corresponds to TRBD1 (7 bases). With 2 bases removed from V and 1 base from J, the gap between germline ends came to 25 bases. CDR3 length equals 20 residues. The germline CDR1 and CDR2 sequences are MNHEY and SMNVEV (reference sequence). The CDR3 coding sequence is TGTGCCAGCAGTTTACCAGGGGGGCGGCCAGGTACCTTCGGCACAGATACGCAGTATTTT. It codes for CASSLPGGRPGTFGTDTQYF.

The chain joins TRBV6-6 to TRBJ1-1; D unresolved. The CDR3 loop spans 15 amino acids. V was shortened by 0 bases and J by 1 base, with 9 bases between the two germline ends. Germline loops: CDR1 MNHNY, CDR2 SVGAGI (reference sequence). The CDR3 spells CASSYSNTKNTEAFF. The CDR3 DNA follows: TGTGCCAGCAGTTACTCGAACACCAAGAACACTGAAGCTTTCTTT.

The J gene is TRBJ1-1, the V gene TRBV7-2; perhaps TRBD1 as D (5 bases). V was pared by 2 bases and J by 7 bases, with 14 bases between. Germline V gene sequence: CDR1 SGHTA, CDR2 FQGNSA. This CDR3 is 14 amino acids long. CDR3 in amino acids: CASSLLGGKVEAFF. As DNA, the CDR3 is TGTGCCAGCAGCTTATTGGGGGGAAAGGTTGAAGCTTTCTTT.

The genes are TRBV7-8 and TRBJ2-2; no reliable D call. This CDR3 spans 15 amino acids. Deletions cut 0 bases from V and 6 bases from J, with 11 bases between. Germline V lookup: CDR1 SGHVS, CDR2 FQNEAQ. The CDR3 is CASSLASSFSGELFF. As DNA, the CDR3 is TGTGCCAGCAGCTTAGCGTCGAGTTTCTCCGGGGAGCTGTTTTTT.

The chain joins TRBV7-9 to TRBJ1-2; D ambiguous. Germline V lookup: CDR1 SEHNR, CDR2 FQNEAQ (reference sequence). The CDR3 extends over 13 amino acids. Trimming shortened V by 2 bases and J by 3 bases, and 7 bases separated the two germline ends. CDR3: CASSLTRDYGYTF. The DNA for the CDR3 is TGTGCCAGCAGCTTAACGAGGGACTATGGCTACACCTTC.

The rearrangement uses TRBV7-3 and TRBJ2-3; no clear D gene. The V end lost 0 bases, the J end lost 2 bases, and 12 bases lay between the germline ends. From germline, CDR1 is SGHTA and CDR2 FQGTGA. The CDR3 has 16 residues. The CDR3 nucleotides read TGTGCCAGCAGCTTAACAAGTACCCAGTACACAGATACGCAGTATTTT. Translating it yields CASSLTSTQYTDTQYF.

The CDR3: CASSFRVSTNEKLFF. The CDR3 DNA follows: TGTGCCAGCAGTTTCAGGGTTTCAACTAATGAAAAACTGTTTTTT. The chain recombines TRBV27 with TRBJ1-4; TRBD1 might be the D (5 bases). CDR3 size: 15 residues. From germline, CDR1 is MNHEY and CDR2 SMNVEV (reference sequence). V lost 3 bases and J 0 bases, leaving 8 bases between the germline ends.

The V gene is TRBV27, the J gene TRBJ1-2; 9 bases map to TRBD1. J was trimmed by 6 bases and V by 5 bases; bases with no gene match: 10. CDR1 MNHEY and CDR2 SMNVEV come from the germline V gene (reference sequence). The CDR3 totals 15 residues. CDR3 region: CASSGQGRDLNGYTF. The CDR3, as DNA: TGTGCCAGCAGTGGACAGGGGAGGGACCTGAATGGCTACACCTTC.

The chain employs TRBV6-1 and TRBJ1-1, with D hard to call. The CDR3 contains 13 residues. Looked up from germline, CDR1 is MNHNS and CDR2 is SASEGT. Between the trimmed V and J ends, which lost 1 base and 10 bases, there was a span of 13 bases. The CDR3, as DNA: TGTGCCAGCAGTGAAGAGAGATCGGCAGGAGCTTTCTTT. Residues: CASSEERSAGAFF.

This chain connects TRBV5-6 to TRBJ2-2, with D unclear. The V gene lost 4 bases and the J gene lost 0 bases, with 10 bases spanning the gap. Per the germline V gene, CDR1 is SGHDT and CDR2 is YYEEEE. CDR3 size: 15 residues. The CDR3 DNA follows: TGTGCCAGCAGCCTGGGCAGCTCGAACACCGGGGAGCTGTTTTTT. Its protein product is CASSLGSSNTGELFF.

The chain is built from TRBV11-2 and TRBJ2-1; 8 positions agree with TRBD2. The germline V gene encodes CDR1 SGHAT and CDR2 FQNNGV. This CDR3 contains 15 residues. The V segment lost 2 bases and the J segment 5 bases; nucleotides outside the gene matches: 5. CDR3 amino acids: CASSLTRLANNEQFF. CDR3 sequence (DNA): TGTGCCAGCAGCTTAACACGACTAGCGAACAATGAGCAGTTCTTC. Together with reference TRBV11-2 and TRBJ2-1, the CDR3 gives the full variable domain: EAGVAQSPRYKIIEKRQSVAFWCNPISGHATLYWYQQILGQGPKLLIQFQNNGVVDDSQLPKDRFSAERLKGVDSTLKIQPAKLEDSAVYLCASSLTRLANNEQFFGPGTRLTVL.

The rearrangement joins TRBV5-1 to TRBJ2-5, with 11 nucleotides matching TRBD2. Germline CDR1 SGHRS, CDR2 YFSETQ. V was pared by 4 bases and J by 1 base, with 3 bases of the junction left unmatched. The CDR3 is made up of 15 amino acids. The CDR3 DNA sequence: TGCGCCAGCAGCCTCGGGACTAGCGGCCAAGAGACCCAGTACTTC. Translating gives CASSLGTSGQETQYF.

The gene calls are TRBV5-1 and TRBJ2-7, with TRBD2 matching over 8 bases. The V gene's germline CDR1 is SGHRS and CDR2 YFSETQ. The CDR3 totals 14 residues. The V gene end was trimmed by 0 bases and the J gene end by 3 bases; junction bases not matched to a gene: 2. CDR3 bases: TGCGCCAGCAGCTTGGAACTAGCGGACTACGAGCAGTACTTC. Encoded protein: CASSLELADYEQYF.

CDR3 DNA: TGTGCCGGAACCATGACAGGGAACAAGGGTCAGCCCCAGCATTTT. Translation: CAGTMTGNKGQPQHF. The chain uses TRBV18 and TRBJ1-5, with 7 nucleotides matching TRBD1. Germline assignment: CDR1 KGHSH and CDR2 LQKENI. Trimming removed 11 bases from V and 6 bases from J; junction bases left unmatched: 16. The CDR3 length is 15 residues.

In this sample, this clone turned up once. The CDR3 sequence: CASTQGLTEAFF. The CDR3 region has the DNA TGTGCCAGCACCCAAGGGCTCACTGAAGCTTTCTTT. This chain uses TRBV28 with TRBJ1-1; D unclear. The V end lost 7 bases, the J end lost 4 bases, and 10 bases lay between the germline ends. CDR1 is MDHEN, CDR2 SYDVKM, per germline. There are 12 residues in the CDR3.

The chain employs TRBV9 and TRBJ2-3, with 9 bases aligning to TRBD2. The germline V gene encodes CDR1 SGDLS and CDR2 YYNGEE. With V trimmed by 1 base and J by 2 bases, 5 bases remained unmatched. This CDR3 is 16 amino acids long. CDR3 sequence reads: CASSVQSGGTTDTQYF. DNA for the CDR3: TGTGCCAGCAGCGTACAGAGCGGGGGGACCACAGATACGCAGTATTTT. Together with reference TRBV9 and TRBJ2-3, the CDR3 gives the full variable domain: DSGVTQTPKHLITATGQRVTLRCSPRSGDLSVYWYQQSLDQGLQFLIQYYNGEERAKGNILERFSAQQFPDLHSELNLSSLELGDSALYFCASSVQSGGTTDTQYFGPGTRLTVL.

The V and J genes are TRBV7-3 and TRBJ2-3, with D possibly TRBD1 on 5 matching bases. The CDR3 has 15 amino acids. Germline V gene lookup returns CDR1 SGHTA and CDR2 FQGTGA. V was trimmed by 5 bases and J by 0 bases, leaving 12 bases between them. The CDR3 DNA follows: TGTGCCAGCAGCCTCAGGGCTACTAGCACAGATACGCAGTATTTT. It translates to CASSLRATSTDTQYF. The full variable domain, completed using reference TRBV7-3 and TRBJ2-3, is GAGVSQTPSNKVTEKGKYVELRCDPISGHTALYWYRQSLGQGPEFLIYFQGTGAADDSGLPNDRFFAVRPEGSVSTLKIQRTERGDSAVYLCASSLRATSTDTQYFGPGTRLTVL.

This clone was detected only once. This sequence joins TRBV10-3 and TRBJ2-2; D is unresolved. CDR3 length equals 14 residues. The germline CDR1 and CDR2 sequences are ENHRY and SYGVKD. Trimming pared 3 bases from V and 0 bases from J, leaving 5 bases between. The chain's CDR3 is CAISEQPNTGELFF. In DNA, the CDR3 is TGTGCCATCAGTGAACAGCCGAACACCGGGGAGCTGTTTTTT.

The rearrangement uses TRBV7-9 and TRBJ1-6; D uncertain. V was pared by 1 base and J by 0 bases, with 7 bases between. The CDR3 runs to 16 residues. The germline V gene has CDR1 SEHNR and CDR2 FQNEAQ (reference sequence). The CDR3 coding sequence is TGTGCCAGCAGCTTAGTCTTGAGCTCCTATAATTCACCCCTCCACTTT. Its protein is CASSLVLSSYNSPLHF.

This sequence joins TRBV4-3 and TRBJ1-5, with D possibly TRBD1 on 6 matching bases. Trimming shortened V by 0 bases and J by 9 bases, and 24 bases separated the two germline ends. Germline V gene sequence: CDR1 LGHNA, CDR2 YSLEER. This CDR3 has 18 residues. CDR3 sequence (DNA): TGCGCCAGCAGCCAAGATTACAGGGCGCGGGGGCCGGTTGGGCCCCAGCATTTT. Its protein product is CASSQDYRARGPVGPQHF.

The V gene is TRBV7-2, the J gene TRBJ1-5; the D gene is possibly TRBD1 (6 bases). Trimming stripped 4 bases from V and 3 bases from J, with 16 bases between. CDR1 is SGHTA and CDR2 is FQGNSA in the germline V gene. The CDR3 extends over 16 amino acids. The CDR3 DNA reads TGTGCCAGCAGCTCCCGGCCAAGGGGGAACAATCAGCCCCAGCATTTT. Protein: CASSSRPRGNNQPQHF.

The genes are TRBV2 and TRBJ1-3; D is uncertain. Trimming cost V 10 bases and J 4 bases, with 8 bases left between them. The CDR3 consists of 11 residues. CDR1 and CDR2 (germline): SNHLY, FYNNEI. The CDR3 reads CATTRGNTIYF. CDR3 bases: TGTGCCACCACCCGCGGAAACACCATATATTTT.

The CDR3 region has the DNA TGTGCCATCAGTGAGTCCGGAGGGGCTAGCGGGAGTAGCGGGACCCAGTACTTC. This sequence encodes CAISESGGASGSSGTQYF. This chain links TRBV10-3 with TRBJ2-5, with 10 bases that match TRBD2. With V trimmed by 0 bases and J by 7 bases, 14 bases remained unmatched. Germline CDR1 ENHRY, CDR2 SYGVKD. The CDR3 extends over 18 amino acids.

The chain links TRBV29-1 to TRBJ1-1, with unresolved D. The germline CDR1 and CDR2 sequences are SQVTM and ANQGSEA. V was pared by 7 bases and J by 6 bases, with 15 bases between. The CDR3 covers 12 residues. CDR3 bases: TGCAGCGGGGAGACCAGTATTGCTGAAGCTTTCTTT. It is translated as CSGETSIAEAFF. The whole variable domain, filled in from reference TRBV29-1 and TRBJ1-1, reads SAVISQKPSRDICQRGTSLTIQCQVDSQVTMMFWYRQQPGQSLTLIATANQGSEATYESGFVIDKFPISRPNLTFSTLTVSNMSPEDSSIYLCSGETSIAEAFFGQGTRLTVV.